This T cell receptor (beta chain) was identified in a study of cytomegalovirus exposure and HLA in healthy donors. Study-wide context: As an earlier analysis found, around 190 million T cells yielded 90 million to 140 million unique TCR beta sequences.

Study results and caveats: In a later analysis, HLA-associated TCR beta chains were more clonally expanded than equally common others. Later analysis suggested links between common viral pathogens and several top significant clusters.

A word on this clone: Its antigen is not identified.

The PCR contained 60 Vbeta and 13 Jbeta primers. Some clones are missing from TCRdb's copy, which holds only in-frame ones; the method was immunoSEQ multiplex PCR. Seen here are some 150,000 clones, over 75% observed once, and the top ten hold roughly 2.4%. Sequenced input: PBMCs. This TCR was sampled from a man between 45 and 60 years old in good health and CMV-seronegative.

CDR3 protein: CASSELGSSYGYTF. The CDR3 bases are TGTGCCAGCAGTGAATTGGGCAGTTCCTATGGCTACACCTTC. This chain joins TRBV6-1 and TRBJ1-2; no definite D call. Trimming shortened V by 2 bases and J by 4 bases, and 11 bases separated the two germline ends. The CDR3 covers 14 residues. Per germline, CDR1 MNHNS and CDR2 SASEGT.